This T cell receptor beta chain stems from a study of blood T cell repertoires in COVID-19. Study-wide context: Researchers got acute and convalescent COVID-19 samples from the United States, Italy and Spain. Sources were T cells, B-cell-depleted T cells, or PBMCs; the material itself was cDNA or gDNA.

Authors' data handling: Reference gene primer amplification in the assay estimated nucleated cell counts. Libraries were prepared by immunoSEQ multiplex PCR; TCRdb keeps only in-frame clonotypes and omits some of them. V and J calls and clone size are those listed in that table; D and trimming were worked out from the DNA. The profile shows hundreds of thousands of clones, around nine tenths of them singletons. The CDR3 sequence is 15 residues long. V trimming: 7 bases; J trimming: 1 base; junction bases outside the gene matches: 6. CDR1 and CDR2 from the germline V gene are WSHSY and SAAADI. This chain connects TRBV10-2 to TRBJ1-2; 10 bases line up with TRBD1. The source material was peripheral blood. The receptor was derived from a young woman who had recovered from COVID-19. The CDR3 reads CASKIGQGGNYGYTF. The CDR3, as DNA: TGCGCCAGCAAAATAGGACAGGGGGGTAACTATGGCTACACCTTC.